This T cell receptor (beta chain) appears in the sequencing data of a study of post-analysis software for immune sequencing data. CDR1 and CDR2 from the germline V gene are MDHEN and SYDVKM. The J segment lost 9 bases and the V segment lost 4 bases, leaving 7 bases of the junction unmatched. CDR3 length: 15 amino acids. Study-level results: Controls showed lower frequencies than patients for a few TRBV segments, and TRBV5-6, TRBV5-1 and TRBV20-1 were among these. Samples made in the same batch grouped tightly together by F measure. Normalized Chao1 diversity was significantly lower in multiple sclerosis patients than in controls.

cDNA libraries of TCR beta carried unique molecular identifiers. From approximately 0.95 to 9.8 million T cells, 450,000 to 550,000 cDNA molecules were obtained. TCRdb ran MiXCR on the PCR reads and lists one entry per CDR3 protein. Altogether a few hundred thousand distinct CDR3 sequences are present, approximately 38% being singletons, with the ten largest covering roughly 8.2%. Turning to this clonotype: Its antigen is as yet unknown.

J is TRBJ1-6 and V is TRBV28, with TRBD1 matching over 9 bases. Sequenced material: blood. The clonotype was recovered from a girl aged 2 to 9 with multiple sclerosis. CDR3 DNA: TGTGCCAGCAGTTACCGGGACAGGGTTCTTTCACCCCTCCACTTT. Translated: CASSYRDRVLSPLHF.